Listed below are T cell receptor beta chains from one sample, sequenced in a study of blood T cell repertoires in COVID-19. Using immunoSEQ multiplex PCR, the repertoire was profiled, and TCRdb retains in-frame clones only, with some absent. The data show 200,000 to 250,000 clones, about 83% seen once. Sequenced: PBMCs or T cells enriched from blood (not recorded which). The receptors here all came from a woman aged 45 to 65 who had recovered from COVID-19. Each CDR3 is given with its conserved first and last residue. D genes are given only for firm matches. Only part of the rows carry a size: once, few, many, or a class if the clone is expanded.

clone_size	j_call	v_call	d_call	cdr3_nt	cdr3_aa
once	TRBJ2-5	TRBV19	TRBD2	TGTGCCAGTAGTCGCGGGAAATCTAGCGGGATTCAAGAGACCCAGTACTTC	CASSRGKSSGIQETQYF
few	TRBJ1-6	TRBV4-1	NA	TGCGCCAGCAGCCTGGACGGGATGGGATCCCCCCTCCACTTT	CASSLDGMGSPLHF
NA	TRBJ2-6	TRBV4-3	NA	TGCGCCAGCAGCCAAGTAACAGGGAAAAGCTCTGGGGCCAACGTCCTGACTTTC	CASSQVTGKSSGANVLTF
NA	TRBJ2-5	TRBV18	TRBD1	TGTGCCAGCTCCCCCAGGACAGGGGAGACCCAGTACTTC	CASSPRTGETQYF
NA	TRBJ1-2	TRBV6-2/TRBV6-3	NA	TGTGCCAGCAGTCCCACCGGGAGCTATGGCTACACCTTC	CASSPTGSYGYTF
NA	TRBJ2-7	TRBV7-2	NA	TGTGCCAGCAGCTTCTCCAGCTCCTACGAGCAGTACTTC	CASSFSSSYEQYF
NA	TRBJ2-5	TRBV4-1	NA	TGCGCCAGCAGCCAAGGCCAAGGAGGGACCCAGTACTTC	CASSQGQGGTQYF
NA	TRBJ2-3	TRBV7-2	TRBD2	TGTGCCAGCAGCTCGGGGGGGTCAGATACGCAGTATTTT	CASSSGGSDTQYF
NA	TRBJ2-3	TRBV27	TRBD2	TGTGCCAGCAGTTTGTACCCCCCGGGCGGGGGGCTTTGGAGAGATACGCAGTATTTT	CASSLYPPGGGLWRDTQYF
NA	TRBJ1-4	TRBV30	TRBD1	TGTGCCTGGAGCATGGACAGGGGAGGGGAAAAACTGTTTTTT	CAWSMDRGGEKLFF
NA	TRBJ1-2	TRBV7-8	NA	TGTGCCAGCAGCGCTCGAACAGGGTTTGGCTACACCTTC	CASSARTGFGYTF
NA	TRBJ1-2	TRBV18	TRBD1	TGTGCCAGCTCGCCGGACAGGTCGGGAGGCTACACCTTC	CASSPDRSGGYTF
NA	TRBJ1-2	TRBV9	NA	TGTGCCAGCAGCGTAGGGTACAGTGCCAACTATGGCTACACCTTC	CASSVGYSANYGYTF
NA	TRBJ1-2	TRBV6-5	NA	TGTGCCAGCAGTTCCCAACAGGGAAATGGTGGCTACACCTTC	CASSSQQGNGGYTF
NA	TRBJ2-7	TRBV19	NA	TGTGCCAGTAGCACGGGGTTTGTGGGCTCCTACGAGCAGTACTTC	CASSTGFVGSYEQYF
NA	TRBJ1-4	TRBV3-1/TRBV3-2	NA	TGTGCCAGCAGCCAAGGGGGCCCAGTGTTTTTT	CASSQGGPVFF
NA	TRBJ1-5	TRBV5-3	TRBD1	TGTGCCAGAAGCCCCTTGGACAGGCAGGATCAGCCCCAGCATTTT	CARSPLDRQDQPQHF
NA	TRBJ2-7	TRBV5-1	TRBD2	TGCGCCAGCAGCTTGTTCCCTAGCGGGAACGAGCAGTACTTC	CASSLFPSGNEQYF
few	TRBJ2-3	TRBV15	TRBD1	TGTGCCACCAGCAGAGATCTCTTCTGGACAGGAGATACGCAGTATTTT	CATSRDLFWTGDTQYF
NA	TRBJ2-7	TRBV11-1	NA	TGTGCCAGCAGCTTAGCGCTAAGGGGGTCATGGAACTCCTACGAGCAGTACTTC	CASSLALRGSWNSYEQYF
NA	TRBJ2-7	TRBV18	NA	TGTGCCAGCTCACCAGGGGCGCTCTCCTACGAGCAGTACTTC	CASSPGALSYEQYF
NA	TRBJ2-2	TRBV6-5	NA	TGTGCCAGCAGTTACTCCTTCGGTCTCTCCGGGGAGCTGTTTTTT	CASSYSFGLSGELFF
once	TRBJ2-1	TRBV2	NA	TGTGCCAGCAGCGCCCCCGATCCAGGTCGTACCTACAATGAGCAGTTCTTC	CASSAPDPGRTYNEQFF
once	TRBJ2-2	TRBV18	NA	TGTGCCAGCTCACCACCGACATCAACCGGGGAGCTGTTTTTT	CASSPPTSTGELFF
few	TRBJ2-1	TRBV7-2	TRBD2	TGTGCCAGCAGCTTACTCGGGAGGGCCTACAATGAGCAGTTCTTC	CASSLLGRAYNEQFF
NA	TRBJ1-3	TRBV19	NA	TGTGCCAGTAGTATAGGTCGGACACTTCAGGGAAACACCATATATTTT	CASSIGRTLQGNTIYF
NA	TRBJ2-7	TRBV28	TRBD2	TGTGCCAGCAGCAGTTTTACCCCACGGACTAGCGGGAGTATCGAGCAGTACTTC	CASSSFTPRTSGSIEQYF
NA	TRBJ1-1	TRBV5-4	TRBD1	TGTGCCAGCAGCGGGACGACAGGGGGCACTGAAGCTTTCTTT	CASSGTTGGTEAFF
once	TRBJ1-6	TRBV28	TRBD1	TGTGCCAGCAGTTTGGACAGGGCGGGTTATTCACCCCTCCACTTT	CASSLDRAGYSPLHF
NA	TRBJ2-7	TRBV10-2	NA	TGCGCCAGCAAGGACTATTCGGGAGAGCAGTACTTC	CASKDYSGEQYF
NA	TRBJ2-2	TRBV4-2	TRBD2	TGTGCCAGCAGCCAAGCTAGCGGGAGTGGGAACGGGGAGCTGTTTTTT	CASSQASGSGNGELFF
NA	TRBJ1-4	TRBV30	NA	TGTGCCTGGAGTGGCTCCTCAGTAGAAAAACTGTTTTTT	CAWSGSSVEKLFF
NA	TRBJ2-7	TRBV2	TRBD1	TGTGCCAGCAGCCGGGACAGGGCCTACGAGCAGTACTTC	CASSRDRAYEQYF
NA	TRBJ2-1	TRBV19	TRBD2	TGTGCCAGTAGTATAGATGTAGCGGGAGTTGACAATGAGCAGTTCTTC	CASSIDVAGVDNEQFF
NA	TRBJ2-5	TRBV5-1	TRBD1	TGCGCCAGCAGCTTATGGGGACAGCAAGAGACCCAGTACTTC	CASSLWGQQETQYF
NA	TRBJ1-1	TRBV7-2	NA	TGTGCCAGCAGCAGTCGGAGTTCTTTTATGAACACTGAAGCTTTCTTT	CASSSRSSFMNTEAFF
NA	TRBJ2-1	TRBV5-1	NA	TGCGCCAGCAGCCCGGGGACTGGGGGTCAGAGGGAGCAGTTCTTC	CASSPGTGGQREQFF
NA	TRBJ1-2	TRBV5-4	NA	TGTGCCAGCGGAACCTTTACTGGGGGAGGCAGGGATTATAATCTCTATGGCTACACCTTC	CASGTFTGGGRDYNLYGYTF
once	TRBJ1-1	TRBV30	TRBD1	TGTGCCTGGAGAATTCGGACAGGGCTCTACACTGAAGCTTTCTTT	CAWRIRTGLYTEAFF
NA	TRBJ1-4	TRBV9	NA	TGTGCCAGCAGCTTAACAGGTTCCCCTAATGAAAAACTGTTTTTT	CASSLTGSPNEKLFF
NA	TRBJ1-1	TRBV19	NA	TGTGCCAGTAGTATCCCAGGGCTACCGAACACTGAAGCTTTCTTT	CASSIPGLPNTEAFF
NA	TRBJ2-7	TRBV6-5	NA	TGTGCCAGCAGTCCGCAGGGGAAGGAGGCCGAGCAGTACTTC	CASSPQGKEAEQYF
NA	TRBJ1-4	TRBV5-1	NA	TGCGCCAGCAGCGCCGGTCAGGGAAATGAAAAACTGTTTTTT	CASSAGQGNEKLFF
few	TRBJ2-7	TRBV21-1	NA	TGTGCCAGCAGCTCGACCCGGACAGTCTCCTACGAGCAGTACTTC	CASSSTRTVSYEQYF
NA	TRBJ2-5	TRBV18	NA	TGTGCCAGCTCATCCGGACTGGAGGAGACCCAGTACTTC	CASSSGLEETQYF
NA	TRBJ1-6	TRBV7-9	NA	TGTGCCAGCAGCTTACCCGGGACACGAAGCTCCTATAATTCACCCCTCCACTTT	CASSLPGTRSSYNSPLHF
NA	TRBJ1-1	TRBV27	NA	TGTGCCAGCAGTTCCATCCCCCACACTGAAGCTTTCTTT	CASSSIPHTEAFF